The 14 T cell receptor beta chains in this list originate from one sample, sequenced in a study of T cells in narcolepsy. The assay was immunoSEQ multiplex PCR, and TCRdb's table has in-frame clones only and misses some. Of around 30,000 clones in the sample, just under 80% were seen once. Sequenced material: CD45RA- memory CD4+ T cells from PBMCs. The receptors come from a human donor with narcolepsy.

This chain links TRBV28 with TRBJ2-2; 9 bases line up with TRBD2. The J segment lost 6 bases and the V segment lost 4 bases, leaving 6 bases of the junction unmatched. The CDR3 is 15 residues long. The germline gives CDR1 MDHEN, CDR2 SYDVKM. The CDR3 sequence is CASSSRGGRAGELFF. In nucleotides, the CDR3 is TGTGCCAGCAGTTCCCGGGGCGGGAGGGCCGGGGAGCTGTTTTTT.

This rearrangement joins TRBV27 to TRBJ2-2; D call uncertain. From germline, CDR1 is MNHEY and CDR2 SMNVEV (reference sequence). The CDR3 sequence is 14 residues long. V gave up 0 bases and J gave up 6 bases, with 8 bases separating them. The CDR3 coding sequence is TGTGCCAGCAGTTTATCAGAAGGTTCCGGGGAGCTGTTTTTT. Protein: CASSLSEGSGELFF.

The chain carries TRBV11-1 and TRBJ2-1; 7 positions agree with TRBD1. CDR1 and CDR2 from the germline V gene are SGHAT and FQDESV (reference sequence). There are 16 residues in the CDR3. With 4 bases clipped from V and 0 bases from J, the junction kept 6 bases outside the gene matches. The CDR3 region is CASSSQQGYSYNEQFF. The CDR3 DNA follows: TGTGCCAGCAGCTCGCAACAGGGGTACTCCTACAATGAGCAGTTCTTC.

This clone was recorded once. This rearrangement joins TRBV7-3 to TRBJ2-3; TRBD2 is a possible D gene (6 bases). V lost 5 bases and J 3 bases, leaving 21 bases between the germline ends. The CDR3 runs 17 residues. Germline CDR1 reads SGHTA; CDR2 reads FQGTGA. Here the CDR3 reads CASSKTGRGLGTDTQYF. In nucleotides, the CDR3 is TGTGCCAGCAGCAAAACTGGTCGGGGGTTAGGAACAGATACGCAGTATTTT.

This CDR3 is CASSRDSFNSPLHF. CDR3 DNA sequence: TGTGCCAGCAGCCGGGACAGCTTTAATTCACCCCTCCACTTT. This chain joins TRBV11-3 and TRBJ1-6; 7 bases line up with TRBD1. Per the germline V gene, CDR1 is SGHNT and CDR2 is YENEEA. The trim removed 5 bases at V and 6 bases at J, leaving 4 bases unmatched. The CDR3 has 14 amino acids.

The rearrangement joins TRBV7-3 to TRBJ2-2; D gene ambiguous. Trimming removed 5 bases at V and 5 bases at J, with 6 bases between. The germline V gene encodes CDR1 SGHTA and CDR2 FQGTGA. This CDR3 spans 12 amino acids. CDR3 DNA sequence: TGTGCCAGCAGCCCCTATACCGGGGAGCTGTTTTTT. This sequence encodes CASSPYTGELFF.

This rearrangement joins TRBV25-1 to TRBJ1-4, with D unclear. Trimming pared 3 bases from V and 3 bases from J, leaving 8 bases between. CDR3 size: 14 residues. From germline, CDR1 is MGHDK and CDR2 SYGVNS. This chain's CDR3 is CASSDLGPNEKLFF. CDR3 DNA sequence: TGTGCCAGCAGTGATTTGGGTCCTAATGAAAAACTGTTTTTT.

This rearrangement joins TRBV4-2 to TRBJ1-5; 9 bases fit TRBD1. The CDR3 is 17 residues long. Germline V gene lookup returns CDR1 LGHNA and CDR2 YNFKEQ. J was trimmed by 9 bases and V by 1 base; bases with no gene match: 13. CDR3 DNA sequence: TGTGCCAGCAGCCAAGTTGGGGCACCGGGACAGGGTCCGCCCCAGCATTTT. This translates into CASSQVGAPGQGPPQHF.

The chain recombines TRBV12-5 with TRBJ1-5, with 8 bases fitting TRBD1. V was clipped by 1 base and J by 2 bases; unmatched bases: 1. The CDR3 loop spans 15 amino acids. Germline V lookup: CDR1 LGHNT, CDR2 FRNRAP. The chain's CDR3 is CASGLADRGNQPQHF. The CDR3 coding sequence is TGTGCTAGTGGTTTGGCGGACAGGGGCAATCAGCCCCAGCATTTT.

This clone has just one count. This chain joins TRBV7-9 and TRBJ2-2; 10 nucleotides match TRBD1. After removal of 6 bases from V and 6 bases from J, the junction contained 13 bases not matched to a gene. The germline CDR1 and CDR2 sequences are SEHNR and FQNEAQ (reference sequence). This CDR3 comprises 17 residues. The CDR3 DNA reads TGTGCCAGCAGATCTCAGACAGGGGGCGTTTCAGCCGGGGAGCTGTTTTTT. Its translation: CASRSQTGGVSAGELFF.

V and J are TRBV12-5 and TRBJ1-5; 7 bases are shared with TRBD1. Germline CDR1 and CDR2: LGHNT and FRNRAP. V trimming: 1 base; J trimming: 6 bases; junction bases outside the gene matches: 6. The CDR3 runs 15 residues. CDR3 nucleotides: TGTGCTAGTGGTTTGGCTCAGGGGGTTGGTCAGCCCCAGCATTTT. It is translated as CASGLAQGVGQPQHF.

The J gene is TRBJ2-5, the V gene TRBV19; D is uncertain. This CDR3 contains 11 residues. Germline loops: CDR1 LNHDA, CDR2 SQIVND (reference sequence). V dropped 8 bases and J dropped 5 bases, with 9 bases sitting between them. CDR3 region: CASSIAETQYF. CDR3 nucleotide sequence: TGTGCCAGTTCGATCGCGGAGACCCAGTACTTC. The full variable domain, completed using reference TRBV19 and TRBJ2-5, is DGGITQSPKYLFRKEGQNVTLSCEQNLNHDAMYWYRQDPGQGLRLIYYSQIVNDFQKGDIAEGYSVSREKKESFPLTVTSAQKNPTAFYLCASSIAETQYFGPGTRLLVL.

This sequence joins TRBV6-5 and TRBJ2-7; 7 bases agree with TRBD1. There are 15 residues in the CDR3. Germline CDR1 reads MNHEY; CDR2 reads SVGAGI. The ends lost 5 bases at V and 0 bases at J; junction bases unmatched: 7. For the CDR3, the DNA is TGTGCCAGCAGTCGCACAGGGGCCCTCTCCTACGAGCAGTACTTC. Encoded protein: CASSRTGALSYEQYF.

The gene calls are TRBV28 and TRBJ2-5; 7 bases are a match to TRBD1. The CDR3 spans 18 residues. After removal of 3 bases from V and 3 bases from J, the junction contained 16 bases not matched to a gene. The germline CDR1 and CDR2 sequences are MDHEN and SYDVKM. CDR3 protein: CASSFDRAPRSSEETQYF. The CDR3 nucleotides read TGTGCCAGCAGTTTTGACAGGGCACCCCGGTCGTCCGAAGAGACCCAGTACTTC.